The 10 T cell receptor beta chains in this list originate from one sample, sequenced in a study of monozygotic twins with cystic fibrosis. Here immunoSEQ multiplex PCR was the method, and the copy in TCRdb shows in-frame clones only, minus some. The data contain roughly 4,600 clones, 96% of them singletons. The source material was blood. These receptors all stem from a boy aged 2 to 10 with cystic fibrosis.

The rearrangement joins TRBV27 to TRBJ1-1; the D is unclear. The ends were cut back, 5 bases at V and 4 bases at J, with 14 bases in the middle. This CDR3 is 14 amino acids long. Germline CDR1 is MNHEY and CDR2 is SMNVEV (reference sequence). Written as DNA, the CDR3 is TGTGCCAGCAGTCTCAAGGGAGGAGGCACTGAAGCTTTCTTT. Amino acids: CASSLKGGGTEAFF.

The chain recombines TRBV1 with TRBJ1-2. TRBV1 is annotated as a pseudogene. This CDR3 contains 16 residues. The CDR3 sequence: CTSRIKIVRKTYGYTF. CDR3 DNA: TGCACCAGCAGAATTAAAATTGTGCGAAAGACCTATGGCTACACCTTC.

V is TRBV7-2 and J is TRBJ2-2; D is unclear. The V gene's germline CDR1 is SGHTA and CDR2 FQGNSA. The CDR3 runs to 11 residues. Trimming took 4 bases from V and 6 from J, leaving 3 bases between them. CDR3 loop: CASSSSGELFF. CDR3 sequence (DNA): TGTGCCAGCAGCTCCTCCGGGGAGCTGTTTTTT.

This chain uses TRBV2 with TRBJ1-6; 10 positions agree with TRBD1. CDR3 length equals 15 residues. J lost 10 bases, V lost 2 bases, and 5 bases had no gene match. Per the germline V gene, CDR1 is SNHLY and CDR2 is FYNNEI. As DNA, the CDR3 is TGTGCCAGCAGTGAAAGGACAGGGGGAGGCTCACCCCTCCACTTT. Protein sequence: CASSERTGGGSPLHF.

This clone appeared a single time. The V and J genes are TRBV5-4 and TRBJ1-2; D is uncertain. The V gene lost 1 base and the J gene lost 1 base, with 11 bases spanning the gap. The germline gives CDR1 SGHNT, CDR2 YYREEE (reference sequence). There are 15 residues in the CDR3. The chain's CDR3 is CASSLLGERNYGYTF. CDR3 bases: TGTGCCAGCAGCTTGTTAGGCGAGCGTAACTATGGCTACACCTTC.

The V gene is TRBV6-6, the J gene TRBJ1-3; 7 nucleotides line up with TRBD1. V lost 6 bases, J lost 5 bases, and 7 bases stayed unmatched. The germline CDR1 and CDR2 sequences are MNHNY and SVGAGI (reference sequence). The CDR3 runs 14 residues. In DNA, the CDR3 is TGTGCCAGCAGAGGGACAGCAGCTAGAAACACCATATATTTT. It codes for CASRGTAARNTIYF.

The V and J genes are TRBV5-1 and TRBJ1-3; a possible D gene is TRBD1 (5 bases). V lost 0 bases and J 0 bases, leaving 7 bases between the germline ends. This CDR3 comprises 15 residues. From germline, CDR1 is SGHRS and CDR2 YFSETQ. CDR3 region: CASSLGDSSGNTIYF. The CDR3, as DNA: TGCGCCAGCAGCTTGGGTGACAGCTCTGGAAACACCATATATTTT.

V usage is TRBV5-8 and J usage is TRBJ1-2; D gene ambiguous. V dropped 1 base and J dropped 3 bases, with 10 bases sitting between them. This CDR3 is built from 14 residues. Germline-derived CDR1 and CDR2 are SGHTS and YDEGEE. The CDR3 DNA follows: TGTGCCAGCAGCTTGATCCCGTCGGACTATGGCTACACCTTC. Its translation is CASSLIPSDYGYTF.

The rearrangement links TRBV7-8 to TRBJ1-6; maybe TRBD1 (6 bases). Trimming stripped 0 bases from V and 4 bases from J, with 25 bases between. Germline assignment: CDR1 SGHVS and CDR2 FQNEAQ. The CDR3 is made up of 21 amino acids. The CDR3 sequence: CASSLAWGDTNFPPYNSPLHF. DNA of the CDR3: TGTGCCAGCAGCTTAGCTTGGGGGGACACGAACTTCCCGCCTTATAATTCACCCCTCCACTTT.

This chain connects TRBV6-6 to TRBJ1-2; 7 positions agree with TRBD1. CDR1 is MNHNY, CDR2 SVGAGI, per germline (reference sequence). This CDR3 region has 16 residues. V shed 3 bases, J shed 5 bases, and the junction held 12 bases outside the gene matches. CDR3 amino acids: CASSYHYSGQDYGYTF. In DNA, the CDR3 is TGTGCCAGCAGTTATCACTACAGTGGACAGGATTATGGCTACACCTTC.